This passage covers 20 T cell receptor beta chains from one sample sequenced in a study of T cells after yellow fever vaccination. Each CDR3 protein gets one entry after TCRdb re-called the 5' RACE reads with MiXCR. The sample gives about 550,000 distinct CDR3 sequences, about 19% of which show up once; 13% to 15% is in the top ten. Source: PBMCs, taken 15 days after the yellow fever booster vaccination. Receptors originate from a man younger than 40 who received the YFV17D yellow fever vaccine.

The V and J genes are TRBV6-2 or TRBV6-3 and TRBJ2-3; D is ambiguous. The CDR3 totals 16 residues. The V end was cut by 11 bases, the J end by 3 bases, with 24 bases between. The germline CDR1 and CDR2 sequences are MNHEY and SVGEGT. The CDR3 spells CARRLPDRNLTDTQYF. CDR3 DNA sequence: TGTGCCCGCCGGCTGCCGGACCGAAATCTAACAGATACGCAGTATTTT.

The sample holds a few counts of this clonotype. V usage is TRBV12-3 or TRBV12-4 and J usage is TRBJ2-1; 15 bases are shared with TRBD2. The CDR3 runs to 17 residues. V shed 5 bases and J 8 bases; nucleotides not matched to a gene: 10. CDR3 loop: CASSARTSGRAIYEQFF. CDR3 coding DNA: TGTGCCAGCAGTGCTAGGACTAGCGGGAGGGCCATTTATGAGCAGTTCTTC.

The V call is TRBV5-1, the J call TRBJ2-5; 7 bases align to TRBD1. This CDR3 is 14 amino acids long. The germline V gene encodes CDR1 SGHRS and CDR2 YFSETQ. V dropped 4 bases and J dropped 4; count of bases not matched to a gene: 7. The CDR3 sequence is CASSRTGTAETQYF. CDR3 bases: TGCGCCAGCAGCAGAACCGGGACAGCAGAGACCCAGTACTTC.

This clonotype has a handful of counts. The rearrangement links TRBV5-1 to TRBJ2-1; D remains ambiguous. V lost 0 bases to trimming and J lost 7 bases, with 8 bases between them. Germline loops: CDR1 SGHRS, CDR2 YFSETQ. This CDR3 spans 13 amino acids. CDR3 in amino acids: CASSLARTNEQFF. In DNA form, the CDR3 reads TGCGCCAGCAGCTTGGCCCGGACGAATGAGCAGTTCTTC. The full variable domain, its missing parts supplied by reference TRBV5-1 and TRBJ2-1, is KAGVTQTPRYLIKTRGQQVTLSCSPISGHRSVSWYQQTPGQGLQFLFEYFSETQRNKGNFPGRFSGRQFSNSRSEMNVSTLELGDSALYLCASSLARTNEQFFGPGTRLTVL.

This chain connects TRBV6-1 to TRBJ2-7; 7 bases are a match to TRBD2. Germline V gene data show CDR1 as MNHNS and CDR2 as SASEGT. This CDR3 comprises 15 residues. The V and J ends lost 7 bases and 3 bases, in that order; junction bases with no gene match: 12. CDR3 in amino acids: CASKVRGEFIYEQYF. DNA of the CDR3: TGTGCCAGCAAGGTTCGGGGGGAATTTATCTACGAGCAGTACTTC.

This clonotype appeared a few times. This chain links TRBV6-2 or TRBV6-3 with TRBJ2-7, with 12 positions matching TRBD2. The CDR3 contains 17 residues. Trimming at V came to 4 bases and at J to 7 bases, leaving 14 bases not matched to a gene. In germline, CDR1 is MNHEY, CDR2 SVGEGT. CDR3 amino acids: CASSFWTSGTPPGEQYF. CDR3 in DNA: TGTGCCAGCAGTTTTTGGACTAGCGGGACACCACCGGGGGAGCAGTACTTC.

The rearrangement joins TRBV28 to TRBJ2-2; 8 nucleotides match TRBD2. This CDR3 is 19 amino acids long. Germline CDR1 reads MDHEN; CDR2 reads SYDVKM. V trimming: 3 bases; J trimming: 1 base; junction bases outside the gene matches: 13. CDR3 bases: TGTGCCAGCAGTTTCCCCCCCCTACGCCGGGGGGGGAACACCGGGGAGCTGTTTTTT. Its protein is CASSFPPLRRGGNTGELFF.

The gene calls are TRBV12-3 or TRBV12-4 and TRBJ2-1; 9 bases match TRBD1. With V trimmed by 8 bases and J by 8 bases, 13 bases remained unmatched. CDR3 length equals 15 residues. CDR3 coding DNA: TGTGCCAGCCGAACCCTACAGGGGGCGCGCTATGAGCAGTTCTTC. This sequence encodes CASRTLQGARYEQFF.

The chain uses TRBV29-1 and TRBJ2-7, with TRBD1 as a possible D gene (6 bases). The CDR3 is 12 amino acids. Trimming removed 3 bases from V and 2 bases from J, with 8 bases in between. Looked up from germline, CDR1 is SQVTM and CDR2 is ANQGSEA. CDR3 amino acids: CSVEDSTYEQYF. The CDR3 DNA follows: TGCAGCGTTGAGGACAGTACCTACGAGCAGTACTTC.

This clonotype was counted a few times. The rearrangement joins TRBV29-1 to TRBJ2-7, with D possibly called TRBD1 or TRBD2 (5 bases each). Per germline, CDR1 SQVTM and CDR2 ANQGSEA. The CDR3 is 13 amino acids. V was shortened by 0 bases and J by 6 bases, with 12 bases between the two germline ends. The CDR3 sequence: CSVEDTGGGEQYF. CDR3 bases: TGCAGCGTTGAAGATACAGGTGGGGGCGAGCAGTACTTC.

The sample holds a few counts of this clonotype. This chain connects TRBV7-9 to TRBJ2-1, with 10 bases aligning to TRBD2. V trimming: 4 bases; J trimming: 9 bases; junction bases outside the gene matches: 12. Germline V gene sequence: CDR1 SEHNR, CDR2 FQNEAQ (reference sequence). The CDR3 runs 16 residues. CDR3 amino acids: CASSSVAGGRSPEQFF. The CDR3 bases are TGTGCCAGCAGCTCCGTAGCGGGAGGCAGGTCGCCTGAGCAGTTCTTC.

V gene TRBV29-1 combines with J gene TRBJ2-5, with D maybe TRBD2 (6 bases). The V and J ends lost 1 base and 7 bases respectively, with 10 bases between them. Germline-derived CDR1 and CDR2 are SQVTM and ANQGSEA. This CDR3 contains 12 residues. The CDR3 loop reads CSVEGGAGTQYF. In DNA, the CDR3 is TGCAGCGTTGAAGGGGGAGCGGGGACCCAGTACTTC.

The chain has TRBV12-3 or TRBV12-4 and TRBJ2-1, with TRBD2 as a possible D gene (6 bases). This CDR3 has 15 residues. Deletions cut 1 base from V and 7 bases from J, with 14 bases between. The CDR3 bases are TGTGCCAGCAGTTTAGGCCTAGCGAATACAAATGAGCAGTTCTTC. Protein sequence: CASSLGLANTNEQFF.

The J gene is TRBJ2-3, the V gene TRBV5-1; D uncertain. The CDR3 covers 15 residues. Germline CDR1 is SGHRS and CDR2 is YFSETQ. V was pared by 0 bases and J by 0 bases, with 8 bases between. The CDR3 bases are TGCGCCAGCAGCTTGGCCACACAGAGCACAGATACGCAGTATTTT. This sequence encodes CASSLATQSTDTQYF.

The chain couples TRBV6-2 or TRBV6-3 to TRBJ2-7, with D unresolved. The length of the CDR3 is 12 residues. Germline CDR1 reads MNHEY; CDR2 reads SVGEGT. V lost 7 bases to trimming and J lost 7 bases, with 14 bases between them. The CDR3 spells CASTNPGVEQYF. CDR3 DNA sequence: TGTGCCAGCACCAACCCTGGGGTTGAGCAGTACTTC.

The chain couples TRBV27 to TRBJ2-7; D remains ambiguous. Trimming cost V 3 bases and J 6 bases, with 12 bases left between them. The CDR3 has 13 amino acids. Germline loops: CDR1 MNHEY, CDR2 SMNVEV (reference sequence). CDR3 in amino acids: CASSLAKSLEQYF. The CDR3 DNA follows: TGTGCCAGCAGTTTGGCTAAGAGTCTCGAGCAGTACTTC.

This sequence joins TRBV20-1 and TRBJ2-1; TRBD2 aligns across 7 bases. Germline V lookup: CDR1 DFQATT, CDR2 SNEGSKA (reference sequence). V lost 5 bases to trimming and J lost 1 base; unmatched junction nucleotides: 8. The CDR3 is made up of 15 amino acids. CDR3 DNA sequence: TGCAGTGCTCTGCAGACTAGCAGATCCTACAATGAGCAGTTCTTC. Translating gives CSALQTSRSYNEQFF.

The V call is TRBV12-3 or TRBV12-4, the J call TRBJ1-3; D may be TRBD1 (6 bases). Between the trimmed V and J ends, which lost 6 bases and 12 bases, there was a span of 12 bases. The CDR3 extends over 11 amino acids. CDR3 sequence (DNA): TGTGCCAGCAGACAGGGCGGCGGCATATATTTT. Translating it yields CASRQGGGIYF.

This clonotype was observed a few times. The V call is TRBV19, the J call TRBJ1-5, with a weak D call TRBD1 (5 bases). There are 13 residues in the CDR3. Germline V lookup: CDR1 LNHDA, CDR2 SQIVND (reference sequence). Trimming left V 6 bases short and J 5 bases short, with 11 bases between. CDR3 sequence reads: CASRGTGYQPQHF. CDR3 DNA sequence: TGTGCCAGTAGGGGGACGGGGTATCAGCCCCAGCATTTT.

This clonotype was counted a few times. J is TRBJ1-6 and V is TRBV20-1; 9 nucleotides match TRBD1. There are 15 residues in the CDR3. Germline V gives CDR1 DFQATT, CDR2 SNEGSKA (reference sequence). With 5 bases clipped from V and 7 bases from J, the junction kept 9 bases outside the gene matches. CDR3 amino acids: CSALSPGQGNSPLHF. The CDR3 nucleotides read TGCAGTGCTCTCTCACCGGGACAGGGAAATTCACCCCTCCACTTT.